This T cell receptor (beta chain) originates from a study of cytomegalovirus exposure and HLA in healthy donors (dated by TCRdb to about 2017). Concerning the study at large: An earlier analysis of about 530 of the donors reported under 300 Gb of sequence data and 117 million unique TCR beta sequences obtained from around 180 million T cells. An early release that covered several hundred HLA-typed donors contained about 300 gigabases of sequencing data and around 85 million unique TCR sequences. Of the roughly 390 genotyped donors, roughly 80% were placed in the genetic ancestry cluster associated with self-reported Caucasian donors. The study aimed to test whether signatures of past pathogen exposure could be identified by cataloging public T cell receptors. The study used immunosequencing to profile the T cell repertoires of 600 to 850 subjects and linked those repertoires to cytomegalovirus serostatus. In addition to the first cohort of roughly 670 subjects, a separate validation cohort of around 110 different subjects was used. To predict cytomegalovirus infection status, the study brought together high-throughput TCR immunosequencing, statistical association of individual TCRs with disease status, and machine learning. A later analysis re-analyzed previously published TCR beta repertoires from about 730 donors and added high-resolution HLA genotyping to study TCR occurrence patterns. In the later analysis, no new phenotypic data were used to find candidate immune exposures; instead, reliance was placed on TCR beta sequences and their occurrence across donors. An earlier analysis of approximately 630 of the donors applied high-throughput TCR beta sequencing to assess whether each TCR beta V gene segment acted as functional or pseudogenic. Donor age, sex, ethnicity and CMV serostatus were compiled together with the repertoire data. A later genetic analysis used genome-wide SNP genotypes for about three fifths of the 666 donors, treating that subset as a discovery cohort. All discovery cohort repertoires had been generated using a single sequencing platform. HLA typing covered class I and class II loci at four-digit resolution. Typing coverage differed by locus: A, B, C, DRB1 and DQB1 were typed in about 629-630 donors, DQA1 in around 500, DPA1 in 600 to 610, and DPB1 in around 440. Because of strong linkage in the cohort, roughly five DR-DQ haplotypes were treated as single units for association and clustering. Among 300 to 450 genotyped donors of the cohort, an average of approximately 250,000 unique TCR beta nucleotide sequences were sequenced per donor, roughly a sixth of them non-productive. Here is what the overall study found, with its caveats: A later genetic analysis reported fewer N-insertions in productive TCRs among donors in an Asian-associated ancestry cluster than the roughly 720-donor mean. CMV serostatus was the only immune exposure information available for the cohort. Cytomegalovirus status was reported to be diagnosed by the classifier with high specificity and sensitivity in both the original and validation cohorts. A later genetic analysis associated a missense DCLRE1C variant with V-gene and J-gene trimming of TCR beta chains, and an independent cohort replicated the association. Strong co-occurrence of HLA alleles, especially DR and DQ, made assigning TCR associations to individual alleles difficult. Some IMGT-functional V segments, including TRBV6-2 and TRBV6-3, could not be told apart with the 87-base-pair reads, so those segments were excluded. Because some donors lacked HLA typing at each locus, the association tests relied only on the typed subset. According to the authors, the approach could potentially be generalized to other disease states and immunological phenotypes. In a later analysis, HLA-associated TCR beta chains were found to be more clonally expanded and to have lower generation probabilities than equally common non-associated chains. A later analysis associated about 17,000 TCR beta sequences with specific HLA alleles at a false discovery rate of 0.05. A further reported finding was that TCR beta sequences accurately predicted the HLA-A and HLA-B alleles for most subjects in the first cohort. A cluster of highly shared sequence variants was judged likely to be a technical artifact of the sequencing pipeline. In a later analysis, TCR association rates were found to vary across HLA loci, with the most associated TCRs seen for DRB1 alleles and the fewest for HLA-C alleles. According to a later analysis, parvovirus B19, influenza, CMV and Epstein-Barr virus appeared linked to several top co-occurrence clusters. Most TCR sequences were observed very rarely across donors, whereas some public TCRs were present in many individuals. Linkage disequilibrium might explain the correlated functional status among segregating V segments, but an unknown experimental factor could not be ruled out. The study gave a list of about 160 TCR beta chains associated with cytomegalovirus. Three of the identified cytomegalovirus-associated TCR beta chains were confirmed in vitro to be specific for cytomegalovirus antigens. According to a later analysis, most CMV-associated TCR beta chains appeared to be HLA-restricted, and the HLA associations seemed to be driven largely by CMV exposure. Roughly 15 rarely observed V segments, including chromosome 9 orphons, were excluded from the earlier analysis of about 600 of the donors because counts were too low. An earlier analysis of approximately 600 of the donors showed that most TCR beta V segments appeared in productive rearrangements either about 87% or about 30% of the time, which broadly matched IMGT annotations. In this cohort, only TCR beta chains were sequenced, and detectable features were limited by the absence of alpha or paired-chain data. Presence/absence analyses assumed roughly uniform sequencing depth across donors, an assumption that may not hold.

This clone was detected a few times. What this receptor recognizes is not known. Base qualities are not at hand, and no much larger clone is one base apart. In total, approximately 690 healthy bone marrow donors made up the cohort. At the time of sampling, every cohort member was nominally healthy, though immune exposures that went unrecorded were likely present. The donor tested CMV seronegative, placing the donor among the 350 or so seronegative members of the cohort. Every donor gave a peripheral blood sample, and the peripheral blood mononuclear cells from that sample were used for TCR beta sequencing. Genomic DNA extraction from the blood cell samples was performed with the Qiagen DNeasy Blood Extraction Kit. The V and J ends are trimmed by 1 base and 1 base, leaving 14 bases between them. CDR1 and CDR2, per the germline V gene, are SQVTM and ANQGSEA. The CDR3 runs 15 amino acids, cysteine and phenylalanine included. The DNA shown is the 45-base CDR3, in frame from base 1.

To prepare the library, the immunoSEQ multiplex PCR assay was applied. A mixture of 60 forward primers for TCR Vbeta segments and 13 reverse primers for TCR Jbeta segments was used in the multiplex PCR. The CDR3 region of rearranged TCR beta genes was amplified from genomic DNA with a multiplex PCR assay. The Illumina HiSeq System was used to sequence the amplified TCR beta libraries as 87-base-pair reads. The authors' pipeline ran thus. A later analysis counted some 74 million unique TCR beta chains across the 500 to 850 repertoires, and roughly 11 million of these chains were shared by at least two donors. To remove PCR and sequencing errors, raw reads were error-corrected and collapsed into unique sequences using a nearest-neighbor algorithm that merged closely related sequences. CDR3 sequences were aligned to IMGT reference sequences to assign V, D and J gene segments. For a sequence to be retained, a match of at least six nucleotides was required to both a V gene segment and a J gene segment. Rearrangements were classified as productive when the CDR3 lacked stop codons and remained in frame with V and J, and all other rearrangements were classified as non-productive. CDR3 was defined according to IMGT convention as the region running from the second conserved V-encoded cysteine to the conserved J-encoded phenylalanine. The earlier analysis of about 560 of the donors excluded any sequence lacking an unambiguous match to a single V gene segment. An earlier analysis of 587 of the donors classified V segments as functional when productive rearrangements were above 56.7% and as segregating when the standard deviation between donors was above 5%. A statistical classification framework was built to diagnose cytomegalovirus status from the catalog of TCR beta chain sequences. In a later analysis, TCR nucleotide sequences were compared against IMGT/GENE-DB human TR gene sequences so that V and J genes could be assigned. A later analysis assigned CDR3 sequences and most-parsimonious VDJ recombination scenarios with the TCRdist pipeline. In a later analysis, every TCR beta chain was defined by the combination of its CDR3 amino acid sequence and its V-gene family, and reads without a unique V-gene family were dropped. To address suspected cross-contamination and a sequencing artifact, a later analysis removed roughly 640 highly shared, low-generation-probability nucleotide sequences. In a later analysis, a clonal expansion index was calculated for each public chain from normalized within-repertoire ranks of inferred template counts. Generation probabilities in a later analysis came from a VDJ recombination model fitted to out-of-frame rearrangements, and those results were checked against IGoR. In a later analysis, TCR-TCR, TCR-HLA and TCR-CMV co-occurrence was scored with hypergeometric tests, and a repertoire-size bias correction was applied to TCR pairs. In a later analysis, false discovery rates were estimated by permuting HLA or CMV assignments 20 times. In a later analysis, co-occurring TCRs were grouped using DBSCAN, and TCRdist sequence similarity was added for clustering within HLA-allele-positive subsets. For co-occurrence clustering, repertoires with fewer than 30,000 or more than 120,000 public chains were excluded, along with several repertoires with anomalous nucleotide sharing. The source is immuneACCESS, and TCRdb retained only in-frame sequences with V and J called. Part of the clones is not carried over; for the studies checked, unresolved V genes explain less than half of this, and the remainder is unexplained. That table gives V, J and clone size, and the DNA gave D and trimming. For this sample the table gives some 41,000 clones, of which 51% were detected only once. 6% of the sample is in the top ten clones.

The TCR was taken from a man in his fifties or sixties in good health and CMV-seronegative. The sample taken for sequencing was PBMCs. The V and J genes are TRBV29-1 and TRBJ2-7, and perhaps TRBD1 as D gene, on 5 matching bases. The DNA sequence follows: TGCAGCGTTGAAGGGGGCCCCTTATTATCCTACGAGCAGTACTTC. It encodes CSVEGGPLLSYEQYF.